These 27 T cell receptor beta chains came from one sample sequenced in a study of blood T cell repertoires in COVID-19. Here immunoSEQ multiplex PCR was the method, and the copy in TCRdb shows in-frame clones only, minus some. The table has about 140,000 clones, about four fifths seen once; the top ten hold around 1.4%. Input material: peripheral blood. The receptors shown here come from a human donor in a cohort sampled during active COVID-19.

The chain uses TRBV6-6 and TRBJ2-1; D gene ambiguous. V shed 2 bases and J shed 7 bases, with 18 bases lying between them. This CDR3 has 16 amino acids. Looked up from germline, CDR1 is MNHNY and CDR2 is SVGAGI (reference sequence). The CDR3 loop reads CASSYLGDFPQNEQFF. CDR3 DNA sequence: TGTGCCAGCAGTTACCTTGGAGACTTCCCCCAAAATGAGCAGTTCTTC.

Here the CDR3 reads CASTTSGSSNEQFF. The CDR3 region has the DNA TGTGCCAGCACGACTAGCGGGAGTTCAAATGAGCAGTTCTTC. The chain uses TRBV6-5 and TRBJ2-1, with 12 bases identical to TRBD2. V shed 7 bases and J 7 bases; nucleotides not matched to a gene: 5. CDR1 is MNHEY, CDR2 SVGAGI, per germline. The CDR3 length is 14 residues.

The chain joins TRBV3-1 (or the pseudogene TRBV3-2) to TRBJ2-1; TRBD2 matches 7 bases. Trimming cost V 4 bases and J 6 bases; bases outside gene matches: 6. This CDR3 is 14 amino acids long. CDR1 and CDR2 (germline): LGHDT, YNNKEL (reference sequence). In nucleotides, the CDR3 is TGTGCCAGCAGCCGGCCTAGCGGCCTCAATGAGCAGTTCTTC. Amino acid sequence: CASSRPSGLNEQFF.

The rearrangement joins TRBV7-9 to TRBJ2-1; 9 bases match TRBD2. CDR3 length equals 18 residues. Trimming at V came to 5 bases and at J to 2 bases, leaving 13 bases not matched to a gene. Germline-derived CDR1 and CDR2 are SEHNR and FQNEAQ (reference sequence). Written as DNA, the CDR3 is TGTGCCAGCAGCGCATTAGCGGGAGCCTCCCGAACCTACAATGAGCAGTTCTTC. This gives the protein CASSALAGASRTYNEQFF.

This chain joins TRBV14 and TRBJ2-3; 9 positions match TRBD2. Losses at the gene ends were 2 bases for V and 1 base for J; bases not matched to a gene: 16. The CDR3 runs 20 residues. CDR1 is SGHDN and CDR2 is FVKESK in the germline V gene. The DNA of the CDR3 is TGTGCCAGCAGCCAACCGTATCGGTGGGGACTAGCTAGGGGCACAGATACGCAGTATTTT. Translated: CASSQPYRWGLARGTDTQYF.

The count of this clone is one. This chain uses TRBV25-1 with TRBJ1-2; 10 nucleotides agree with TRBD1. CDR1 is MGHDK, CDR2 SYGVNS, per germline. V dropped 4 bases and J dropped 7; count of bases not matched to a gene: 9. The CDR3 consists of 15 residues. CDR3 nucleotide sequence: TGTGCCAGCAGTGTTGCCGGGACAGGGGTTGGTGGCTACACCTTC. It specifies CASSVAGTGVGGYTF.

The V and J genes are TRBV18 and TRBJ1-5; D uncertain. This CDR3 is built from 14 residues. Trimming took off 2 bases at V and 0 bases at J, with 5 bases between the two ends. Germline V gene lookup returns CDR1 KGHSH and CDR2 LQKENI. The CDR3 sequence is CASSPGVSNQPQHF. DNA for the CDR3: TGTGCCAGCTCACCAGGAGTTAGCAATCAGCCCCAGCATTTT.

V usage is TRBV27 and J usage is TRBJ1-5; TRBD1 agrees at 7 bases. V shed 6 bases and J 4 bases; nucleotides not matched to a gene: 6. Germline CDR1 and CDR2: MNHEY and SMNVEV (reference sequence). CDR3 length: 14 residues. The CDR3 coding sequence is TGTGCCAGCAGCCCGGACAGGAGGAATCAGCCCCAGCATTTT. Translated, it gives CASSPDRRNQPQHF.

The chain has TRBV6-5 and TRBJ1-6, with a possible D match to TRBD1 (6 bases). Germline V lookup: CDR1 MNHEY, CDR2 SVGAGI. V was cut by 4 bases and J by 10 bases, with 11 bases left in between. CDR3 length: 13 amino acids. The CDR3 reads CASSSLGGSPLHF. CDR3 nucleotides: TGTGCCAGCAGTTCCTTAGGGGGATCACCCCTCCACTTT.

The rearrangement links TRBV5-8 to TRBJ1-3; D ambiguous. Trimming removed 0 bases at V and 8 bases at J, with 18 bases between. The germline V gene has CDR1 SGHTS and CDR2 YDEGEE. This CDR3 is built from 16 residues. The CDR3 bases are TGTGCCAGCAGCTTGGGAGCACACCTCTCACGGGACACCATATATTTT. Its translation is CASSLGAHLSRDTIYF. Using reference TRBV5-8 and TRBJ1-3 for the parts outside the CDR3, the full variable domain is EAGVTQSPTHLIKTRGQQATLRCSPISGHTSVYWYQQALGLGLQFLLWYDEGEERNRGNFPPRFSGRQFPNYSSELNVNALELEDSALYLCASSLGAHLSRDTIYFGEGSWLTVV.

The chain uses TRBV6-5 and TRBJ1-5; 9 bases agree with TRBD1. Germline lookup yields CDR1 MNHEY and CDR2 SVGAGI. J lost 6 bases, V lost 5 bases, and 5 bases had no gene match. The CDR3 totals 14 residues. CDR3 in amino acids: CASSTGTGSQPQHF. For the CDR3, the DNA is TGTGCCAGCAGTACCGGGACAGGGAGTCAGCCCCAGCATTTT.

The chain has TRBV5-1 and TRBJ2-2, with D tentatively TRBD1 (5 bases). The V end was cut by 4 bases, the J end by 0 bases, with 7 bases between. Germline V gene sequence: CDR1 SGHRS, CDR2 YFSETQ. This CDR3 contains 14 residues. The CDR3 reads CASSQGTNTGELFF. The CDR3 DNA follows: TGCGCCAGCAGCCAGGGCACGAACACCGGGGAGCTGTTTTTT.

The chain is built from TRBV28 and TRBJ1-2, with D possibly matching TRBD1 (6 bases). The CDR3 runs 13 residues. V was cut by 6 bases and J by 4 bases, with 12 bases left in between. CDR1 and CDR2 (germline): MDHEN, SYDVKM. The CDR3 here is CASSQMDSYGYTF. DNA of the CDR3: TGTGCCAGCAGCCAGATGGACAGCTATGGCTACACCTTC.

The chain uses TRBV29-1 and TRBJ1-1; 9 nucleotides align to TRBD1. The V gene end was trimmed by 5 bases and the J gene end by 1 base; junction bases not matched to a gene: 5. The CDR3 covers 14 residues. Germline-derived CDR1 and CDR2 are SQVTM and ANQGSEA. The CDR3 region has the DNA TGCAGCGTTCAGAAACAGGGGGCGAACACTGAAGCTTTCTTT. Protein: CSVQKQGANTEAFF.

This chain links TRBV5-6 with TRBJ1-2; D gene unclear. V lost 4 bases and J lost 2, with 12 bases in between. This CDR3 is built from 14 residues. Per germline, CDR1 SGHDT and CDR2 YYEEEE. The CDR3 spells CASSIERRNYGYTF. The CDR3 nucleotides read TGTGCCAGCAGCATAGAACGGAGGAACTATGGCTACACCTTC.

The V and J genes are TRBV9 and TRBJ2-7, with D unresolved. Looked up from germline, CDR1 is SGDLS and CDR2 is YYNGEE. This CDR3 is 14 amino acids long. V was clipped by 0 bases and J by 3 bases, with 10 bases between them. CDR3 sequence reads: CASSVGPERYEQYF. CDR3 nucleotide sequence: TGTGCCAGCAGCGTAGGGCCCGAGCGCTACGAGCAGTACTTC.

This rearrangement joins TRBV5-6 to TRBJ1-2; no firm D call. Trimming removed 0 bases at V and 2 bases at J, with 5 bases between. Germline-derived CDR1 and CDR2 are SGHDT and YYEEEE. This CDR3 has 13 residues. The DNA for the CDR3 is TGTGCCAGCAGCTTGGACAGAAACTATGGCTACACCTTC. Its protein is CASSLDRNYGYTF.

This sequence joins TRBV4-1 and TRBJ1-4, with unresolved D. Germline CDR1 is MGHRA and CDR2 is YSYEKL. The CDR3 loop spans 15 amino acids. Trimming took 4 bases from V and 7 from J, leaving 16 bases between them. CDR3 DNA: TGCGCCAGCAGCCCATCCGGGATCAAGAGTGAAAAACTGTTTTTT. It encodes CASSPSGIKSEKLFF.

CDR3 in amino acids: CASQGRAVSNQPQHF. In DNA, the CDR3 is TGTGCCAGCCAGGGCAGGGCAGTCAGCAATCAGCCCCAGCATTTT. The rearrangement joins TRBV19 to TRBJ1-5; tentative D call: TRBD1 (5 bases). The V end lost 9 bases, the J end lost 1 base, and 16 bases lay between the germline ends. CDR3 size: 15 residues. Germline V gene sequence: CDR1 LNHDA, CDR2 SQIVND (reference sequence).

This rearrangement joins TRBV6-5 to TRBJ2-2; 7 bases map to TRBD2. This CDR3 region has 16 residues. Looked up from germline, CDR1 is MNHEY and CDR2 is SVGAGI. J gave up 1 base and V 2 bases, and 4 bases lay outside the gene matches. The CDR3 loop is CASSYEGGQNTGELFF. DNA for the CDR3: TGTGCCAGCAGTTACGAGGGAGGGCAGAACACCGGGGAGCTGTTTTTT.

The chain carries TRBV27 and TRBJ2-1; 12 bases agree with TRBD1. Per the germline V gene, CDR1 is MNHEY and CDR2 is SMNVEV (reference sequence). The CDR3 has 16 residues. V shed 7 bases and J 7 bases; nucleotides not matched to a gene: 11. Here the CDR3 reads CASIPTGTGGRNEQFF. As DNA, the CDR3 is TGTGCCAGCATTCCTACCGGGACAGGGGGCAGGAATGAGCAGTTCTTC.

In this sample, this clone turned up once. The chain has TRBV7-2 and TRBJ1-2, with a tentative D call TRBD1 (6 bases). V was clipped by 3 bases and J by 7 bases, with 9 bases between them. The CDR3 consists of 12 residues. Germline V CDR1 and CDR2: SGHTA, FQGNSA. The CDR3: CASSFPGVGYTF. DNA for the CDR3: TGTGCCAGCAGCTTTCCAGGGGTTGGCTACACCTTC.

This clone came up a few times. The rearrangement joins TRBV6-1 to TRBJ2-2; 13 nucleotides agree with TRBD2. V trimming: 0 bases; J trimming: 11 bases; junction bases outside the gene matches: 12. This CDR3 region has 18 residues. Germline CDR1 is MNHNS and CDR2 is SASEGT. CDR3 in DNA: TGTGCCAGCAGTGAAGCCCTGATACTAGCGGGAGGGCTTGTTGAGCTGTTTTTT. Translation: CASSEALILAGGLVELFF.

The chain couples TRBV13 to TRBJ2-7; 9 positions match TRBD1. CDR3 length: 14 amino acids. Germline assignment: CDR1 PRHDT and CDR2 FYEKMQ (reference sequence). Unmatched junction bases numbered 5, after V lost 5 bases and J lost 3 bases. CDR3: CASSLRDRVYEQYF. CDR3 nucleotide sequence: TGTGCCAGCAGCCTCCGGGACAGGGTCTACGAGCAGTACTTC.

V gene TRBV5-3 combines with J gene TRBJ2-7, with 10 positions matching TRBD2. TRBV5-3 is an ORF; its function is uncertain. This CDR3 is 15 amino acids long. Unmatched junction bases numbered 7, after V lost 3 bases and J lost 4 bases. CDR3 sequence reads: CARSSLAGMTYEQYF. The DNA for the CDR3 is TGTGCCAGAAGCTCACTAGCGGGAATGACGTACGAGCAGTACTTC.

This clone came up once. V gene TRBV6-5 combines with J gene TRBJ2-7; D unclear. CDR3 length: 11 amino acids. V lost 6 bases and J lost 7, with 10 bases in between. Per germline, CDR1 MNHEY and CDR2 SVGAGI. CDR3 nucleotide sequence: TGTGCCAGCAGCAGAGGTACGGAGCAGTACTTC. Its protein is CASSRGTEQYF.

The chain carries TRBV9 and TRBJ2-7; tentatively, D is TRBD2 (5 bases). Trimming shortened V by 0 bases and J by 6 bases, and 10 bases separated the two germline ends. Germline V gene sequence: CDR1 SGDLS, CDR2 YYNGEE. This CDR3 spans 13 amino acids. The CDR3 sequence is CASSVVAGGEQYF. DNA for the CDR3: TGTGCCAGCAGCGTAGTGGCGGGCGGCGAGCAGTACTTC.